The 24 T cell receptor beta chains below all came from one sample that was sequenced in a study of T cell clonality in common variable immunodeficiency. The data were produced by immunoSEQ multiplex PCR, yet TCRdb's version contains in-frame clones alone and is incomplete. The data show about 34,000 clones, none appearing only once, with 0.9% to 1% held by the ten largest. The specimen sequenced was peripheral blood mononuclear cells. Receptors originate from a person aged 18 to 75 in good health.

This clone was counted at least ten times. The CDR3 is cut off 3 residues early in the read; its end comes from the germline J gene. The rearrangement joins TRBV20-1 to TRBJ2-1; 11 bases fit TRBD2. Trimming took 3 bases from V and 8 from J; bases not matched to a gene: 6. Germline CDR1 DFQATT, CDR2 SNEGSKA (reference sequence). The CDR3 consists of 14 residues. The sequenced CDR3 bases are TGCAGTGCTAGTACTAGCGGGGGTAAGGATGAG. Translated, it gives CSASTSGGKDE. The full CDR3 protein reads CSASTSGGKDEQFF.

This clone was picked up many times. The sequenced CDR3 bases are TGTGCCAGCAGTCCTCGACAGGGCGGCAAAAACATT. Its translation: CASSPRQGGKNI. The full CDR3 protein reads CASSPRQGGKNIQYF. V gene TRBV2 combines with J gene TRBJ2-4, with 7 nucleotides matching TRBD1. The read comes to an end 3 residues before the CDR3 does, leaving the germline J gene to fill in the end. Germline CDR1 SNHLY, CDR2 FYNNEI. The CDR3 has 15 amino acids. Germline trimming cut 5 bases from V and 3 bases from J; bases unmatched to any gene: 7.

The table lists this clone with many counts. The CDR3 end falls 3 residues outside the read, so it is completed with the germline J gene. The V gene is TRBV7-8, the J gene TRBJ2-7, with D perhaps matching TRBD1 (5 bases). Trimming removed 5 bases at V and 4 bases at J, with 9 bases between. Germline V gene data show CDR1 as SGHVS and CDR2 as FQNEAQ. CDR3 length: 12 residues. The CDR3 protein is CASSTQGYEQYF. The sequenced part of the CDR3 DNA is TGTGCCAGCAGCACCCAGGGTTACGAG.

Ten or more counts support this clone. The read terminates 3 residues before the CDR3 end, so the remaining end is supplied by the germline J gene. The chain carries TRBV28 and TRBJ2-3; no clear D. CDR1 is MDHEN, CDR2 SYDVKM, per germline. CDR3 length: 12 residues. Trimming took off 8 bases at V and 4 bases at J, with 10 bases between the two ends. Partial CDR3 DNA: TGTGCCAGCTCGTTGTATGCAGATACG. It translates to CASSLYADT. The full CDR3 protein reads CASSLYADTQYF.

This clone was seen repeatedly, ten times or more. The CDR3 end lies 3 residues beyond the end of the read and is filled in from the germline J gene. The V call is TRBV20-1, the J call TRBJ1-2; no clear D gene. This CDR3 has 12 amino acids. The germline V gene encodes CDR1 DFQATT and CDR2 SNEGSKA (reference sequence). Trimming took 7 bases from V and 2 from J, leaving 11 bases between them. This chain's CDR3 is CSVSSANYGYTF. Partial CDR3 DNA: TGCAGTGTCTCTAGCGCGAACTATGGC.

This clone was counted ten times or more. Coverage ceases 3 residues before the CDR3 finishes, and the germline J gene fills in the end. This rearrangement joins TRBV20-1 to TRBJ1-2, with 12 bases that match TRBD1. Trimming cost V 6 bases and J 7 bases; bases outside gene matches: 9. The length of the CDR3 is 14 residues. Per the germline V gene, CDR1 is DFQATT and CDR2 is SNEGSKA (reference sequence). The sequenced CDR3 bases are TGCAGTGCCCTTGGGGGACAGGGGGCTCTTGGC. It codes for CSALGGQGALG. In full, the CDR3 reads CSALGGQGALGYTF.

This clone was detected ten times or more. Read data end 3 residues before the CDR3 end; the end is taken from the germline J gene. This chain links TRBV14 with TRBJ2-1, with 8 bases fitting TRBD2. J gave up 1 base and V 1 base, and 6 bases lay outside the gene matches. Per the germline V gene, CDR1 is SGHDN and CDR2 is FVKESK. This CDR3 has 17 amino acids. CDR3 DNA (partial): TGTGCCAGCAGCCAAGCGGTAGCGGGAATTTCCTACAATGAG. Amino acids: CASSQAVAGISYNE. The complete CDR3 protein is CASSQAVAGISYNEQFF.

This clone was observed a few times. CDR3 residues: CASSPKESGQYF. CDR3 bases read: TGTGCCAGCTCACCAAAGGAAAGCGGT. This rearrangement joins TRBV18 to TRBJ2-4; maybe TRBD2 (5 bases). The read stops 3 residues short of the end of the CDR3; the missing end is completed from the germline J gene. The CDR3 sequence is 12 residues long. Germline V gene sequence: CDR1 KGHSH, CDR2 LQKENI.

This clone was recorded at least ten times. Coverage ceases 3 residues before the CDR3 finishes, and the germline J gene fills in the end. The V call is TRBV12-3 or TRBV12-4, the J call TRBJ1-2; 9 bases match TRBD1. This CDR3 has 13 residues. V shed 3 bases, J shed 6 bases, and the junction held 2 bases outside the gene matches. CDR3 DNA (partial): TGTGCCAGCAGTTTCCGGACAGGGGATGGC. This gives the protein CASSFRTGDG. The entire CDR3 sequence reads CASSFRTGDGYTF.

CDR3 DNA (partial): TGTGCCAGCAGTGAGTATCGCGAG. Residues: CASSEYRE. The CDR3 in its entirety is CASSEYREQYF. The rearrangement joins TRBV6-1 to TRBJ2-7, with no clear D. The missing CDR3 end, 3 residues past where the read stops, is filled in from the germline J gene. Germline V gene lookup returns CDR1 MNHNS and CDR2 SASEGT. This CDR3 contains 11 residues. Trimming took off 3 bases at V and 6 bases at J, with 6 bases between the two ends.

Ten or more counts support this clone. The read gets to within 3 residues of the CDR3 end, and the germline J gene fills in the rest. The same CDR3 can be traced to other DNA sequences in this sample. The chain combines TRBV20-1 with TRBJ2-7, with 7 nucleotides matching TRBD1. CDR1 DFQATT and CDR2 SNEGSKA come from the germline V gene (reference sequence). The CDR3 has 15 amino acids. After removal of 5 bases from V and 2 bases from J, the junction contained 12 bases not matched to a gene. The CDR3 DNA, read in part, is TGCAGTGCTCGCCCCCTGACAGGGAGCCCCTACGAG. Its translation: CSARPLTGSPYE. The full CDR3 sequence reads CSARPLTGSPYEQYF.

Ten or more counts support this clone. The observed sequence ends 3 residues before the CDR3 terminus, with the missing tail filled in from the germline J gene. The rearrangement uses TRBV18 and TRBJ1-2, with a tentative D call TRBD1 (6 bases). V was pared by 3 bases and J by 3 bases, with 8 bases between. The CDR3 runs 13 residues. Germline V CDR1 and CDR2: KGHSH, LQKENI. CDR3 sequence reads: CASSPNRDYGYTF. CDR3 bases read: TGTGCCAGCTCACCGAACAGGGACTATGGC.

At least ten counts were recorded for this clone. The missing CDR3 end, 3 residues past where the read stops, is filled in from the germline J gene. This chain uses TRBV5-1 with TRBJ2-1, with 8 bases fitting TRBD1. This CDR3 region has 14 residues. V lost 0 bases, J lost 9 bases, and 5 bases stayed unmatched. Germline-derived CDR1 and CDR2 are SGHRS and YFSETQ. CDR3 sequence: CASSLETGVSEQFF. The CDR3 bases that were read are TGCGCCAGCAGCTTGGAGACAGGGGTTAGTGAG.

This clone was seen many times. The read ends 3 residues early relative to the CDR3; the germline J gene fills the gap. This chain uses TRBV18 with TRBJ2-6; 7 positions agree with TRBD1. The V gene's germline CDR1 is KGHSH and CDR2 LQKENI. V trimming: 4 bases; J trimming: 2 bases; junction bases outside the gene matches: 2. The CDR3 covers 15 residues. CDR3 DNA (partial): TGTGCCAGCTCACTTGACAGGGCTGGGGCCAACGTC. Encoded protein: CASSLDRAGANV. The CDR3, in full, reads CASSLDRAGANVLTF.

At least ten counts were recorded for this clone. The CDR3 end is not reached by the read, which stops 3 residues before it; the germline J gene fills it in. The rearrangement uses TRBV20-1 and TRBJ1-2; D not certain. Looked up from germline, CDR1 is DFQATT and CDR2 is SNEGSKA (reference sequence). The V gene lost 6 bases and the J gene lost 0 bases, with 14 bases spanning the gap. The CDR3 is 14 amino acids. The CDR3 sequence: CSAESGVPNYGYTF. Incomplete CDR3 DNA: TGCAGTGCCGAGAGCGGAGTCCCTAACTATGGC.

This clone was counted ten times or more. The read is 3 residues too short to cover the CDR3 end, so that end is filled in from the germline J gene. The V gene is TRBV12-3 or TRBV12-4, the J gene TRBJ2-3; D is perhaps TRBD1 (6 bases). This CDR3 has 15 residues. Trimming removed 1 base from V and 1 base from J, with 9 bases in between. CDR3 DNA (partial): TGTGCCAGCAGTTTAGTACAGGGACGCACAGATACG. Translated: CASSLVQGRTDT. The full CDR3 reads CASSLVQGRTDTQYF.

Ten or more counts support this clone. The CDR3 goes on 3 residues after the read ends, and that part is filled in from the germline J gene. The chain is built from TRBV13 and TRBJ2-2; 7 bases agree with TRBD2. Per germline, CDR1 PRHDT and CDR2 FYEKMQ (reference sequence). The V gene end was trimmed by 2 bases and the J gene end by 2 bases; junction bases not matched to a gene: 5. The CDR3 is 16 residues long. The sequenced CDR3 bases are TGTGCCAGCAGCTTACTGCGGGGGACTAACACCGGGGAG. Residues: CASSLLRGTNTGE. The full CDR3 reads CASSLLRGTNTGELFF.

At least ten counts were recorded for this clone. The CDR3 extends 3 residues past the end of the read, so its final part is completed from the germline J gene. The chain recombines TRBV5-1 with TRBJ2-7; a possible D gene is TRBD2 (6 bases). Germline CDR1 reads SGHRS; CDR2 reads YFSETQ. V lost 1 base to trimming and J lost 3 bases, with 20 bases between them. This CDR3 has 17 residues. Incomplete CDR3 DNA: TGCGCCAGCAGCTTGATGCGGGGACGAGTAGCTCTCTACGAG. Residues: CASSLMRGRVALYE. The whole CDR3 protein is CASSLMRGRVALYEQYF.

In its sample, this clone was seen many times. The read halts 3 residues ahead of the CDR3 end, with the missing end drawn from the germline J gene. J is TRBJ2-7 and V is TRBV7-2; D is possibly TRBD1 (7 bases). The CDR3 loop spans 15 amino acids. V dropped 5 bases and J dropped 3 bases, with 17 bases sitting between them. CDR1 and CDR2 (germline): SGHTA, FQGNSA. Incomplete CDR3 DNA: TGTGCCAGCAGCGAGGGGGCGGGATTTAACTACGAG. Its protein is CASSEGAGFNYE. The entire CDR3 sequence reads CASSEGAGFNYEQYF.

There are many counts of this clone. The CDR3 end lies 3 residues beyond the end of the read and is filled in from the germline J gene. The rearrangement joins TRBV20-1 to TRBJ2-7, with D tentatively TRBD1 (5 bases). The germline V gene encodes CDR1 DFQATT and CDR2 SNEGSKA (reference sequence). V was shortened by 2 bases and J by 3 bases, with 8 bases between the two germline ends. CDR3 length: 12 residues. CDR3 in amino acids: CSARPGHYEQYF. The sequenced CDR3 bases are TGCAGTGCTAGACCTGGACACTACGAG.

This clone was counted ten times or more. The observed sequence ends 3 residues before the CDR3 terminus, with the missing tail filled in from the germline J gene. The chain uses TRBV12-3 or TRBV12-4 and TRBJ1-2, with TRBD1 as a possible D gene (5 bases). The CDR3 is 13 residues long. Trimming pared 7 bases from V and 4 bases from J, leaving 13 bases between. The part of the CDR3 DNA that was read is TGTGCCAGCACCCCATTTGGGGCCTATGGC. It translates to CASTPFGAYG. The full-length CDR3 reads as CASTPFGAYGYTF.

This clone showed up just a few times. The CDR3 is cut off 3 residues early in the read; its end comes from the germline J gene. The V call is TRBV5-1, the J call TRBJ2-7; 8 bases match TRBD1. CDR1 SGHRS and CDR2 YFSETQ come from the germline V gene. CDR3 length equals 15 residues. With 1 base clipped from V and 2 bases from J, the junction kept 5 bases outside the gene matches. CDR3 residues: CASSLSQGATYEQYF. Incomplete CDR3 DNA: TGCGCCAGCAGCTTGTCGCAGGGGGCAACCTACGAG.

This clone was recorded at least ten times. The read stops 3 residues short of the end of the CDR3; the missing end is completed from the germline J gene. This chain links TRBV5-1 with TRBJ1-1; 8 bases are a match to TRBD1. The CDR3 runs to 15 residues. The V segment lost 4 bases and the J segment 0 bases; nucleotides outside the gene matches: 5. The germline gives CDR1 SGHRS, CDR2 YFSETQ. CDR3 DNA (partial): TGCGCCAGCAGCCCACAGGGGGGGATGAACACTGAA. Its protein is CASSPQGGMNTE. The entire CDR3 protein reads CASSPQGGMNTEAFF.

This clone was seen many times. The read terminates 3 residues before the CDR3 end, so the remaining end is supplied by the germline J gene. This chain connects TRBV5-4 to TRBJ2-6; TRBD2 is a possible D gene (6 bases). The V gene's germline CDR1 is SGHNT and CDR2 YYREEE (reference sequence). The CDR3 runs 15 residues. Between the trimmed V and J ends, which lost 4 bases and 0 bases, there was a span of 8 bases. CDR3 amino acids: CASSPGGSGANVLTF. CDR3 bases read: TGTGCCAGCAGCCCCGGGGGCTCTGGGGCCAACGTC.